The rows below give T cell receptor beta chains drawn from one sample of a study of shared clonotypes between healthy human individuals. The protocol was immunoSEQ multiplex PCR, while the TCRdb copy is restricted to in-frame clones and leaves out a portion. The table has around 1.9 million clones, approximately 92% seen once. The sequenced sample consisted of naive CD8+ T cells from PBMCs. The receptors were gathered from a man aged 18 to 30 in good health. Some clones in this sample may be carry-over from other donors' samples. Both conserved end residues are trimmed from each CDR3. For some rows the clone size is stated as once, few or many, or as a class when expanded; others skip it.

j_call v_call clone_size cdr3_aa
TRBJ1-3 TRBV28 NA ASSFEGRTIY
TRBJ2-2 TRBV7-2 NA ASSLVRSGELF
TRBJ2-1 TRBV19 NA ASSIGGYNEQF
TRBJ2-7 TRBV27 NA ASSAWAGASYEQY
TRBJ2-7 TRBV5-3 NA ARSPVSYEQY
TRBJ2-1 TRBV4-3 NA ASSRNLDRGRYNEQF
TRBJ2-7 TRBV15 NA ATSEGTGERATYEQY
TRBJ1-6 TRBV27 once ASSPRDRASSPLH
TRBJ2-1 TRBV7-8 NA ASSRPLPGLAGDSVSPPEQF
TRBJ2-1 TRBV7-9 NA ASSPREGGVWYEQF
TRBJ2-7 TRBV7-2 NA ASSPLLGAVPAYEQY
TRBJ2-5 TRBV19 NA ASTPPRETQY
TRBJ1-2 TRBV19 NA ASSIVGWDSDTRGYGYT
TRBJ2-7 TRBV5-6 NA ASSPGDLYYEQY
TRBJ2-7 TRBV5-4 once ASSSPSGSSYEQY
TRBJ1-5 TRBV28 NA ASRLARVGNQPQH
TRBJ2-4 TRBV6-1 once ASHPSGGSKNIQY
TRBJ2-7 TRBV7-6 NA ASSLTRPDFESYEQY
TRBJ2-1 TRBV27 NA ASSVLSGRYNEQF
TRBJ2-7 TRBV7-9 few ASSLDKAYEQY
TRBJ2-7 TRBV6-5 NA ASSYSPSRGDEQY
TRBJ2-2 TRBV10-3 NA ALYREGTGELF
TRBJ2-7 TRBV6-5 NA ASMVLAGGTYEQY
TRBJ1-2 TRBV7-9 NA ASSLGVSLDPYGYT
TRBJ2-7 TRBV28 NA ASSLFRGSPIEQY
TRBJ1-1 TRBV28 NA ASSLYSEGRDTEAF
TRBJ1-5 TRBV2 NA ASRRGGNSNQPQH
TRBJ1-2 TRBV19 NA ASSPGGHYVQNYGYT
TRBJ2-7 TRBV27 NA ASSTPGLAGDEQY
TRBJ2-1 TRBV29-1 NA SVVGKLAGGTGVNEQF
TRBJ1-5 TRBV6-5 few ASSYEGNQPQH
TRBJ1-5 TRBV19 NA ASSINAGQYQPQH
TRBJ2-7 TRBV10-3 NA AISGDGGPYEQY
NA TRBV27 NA ASKPSDGTYEQY
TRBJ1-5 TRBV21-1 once ASSRGQRANQPQH
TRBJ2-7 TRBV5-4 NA ASSLGRSSYEQY
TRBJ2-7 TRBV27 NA ASSSTRTSWDEQY
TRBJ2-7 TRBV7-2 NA ASSLTGVVSYEQY
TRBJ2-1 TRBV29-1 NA SLAGGGRSYNEQF
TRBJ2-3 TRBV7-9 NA ASSYRDVLSTDTQY
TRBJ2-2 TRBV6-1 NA ASSEGFSSTGELF
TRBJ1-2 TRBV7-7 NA ASSLVPWNDSPNYGYT
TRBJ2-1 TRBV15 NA ATDSGPGQF
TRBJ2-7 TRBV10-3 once AIGQGNSYEQY
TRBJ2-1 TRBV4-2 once ASSQEKRDYNEQF
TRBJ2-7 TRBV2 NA ASSGGGAGAHEQY
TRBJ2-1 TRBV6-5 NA ATQGFGTVINEQF
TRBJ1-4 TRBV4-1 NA ASSPQTGIPIMVF
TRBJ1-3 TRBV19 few ASSITGSTFGNTIY
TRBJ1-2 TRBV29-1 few SARLRSFGYT
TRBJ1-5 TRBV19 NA ASSLEDRSNQPQH
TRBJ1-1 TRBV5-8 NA ASPAPGQGVNTEAF
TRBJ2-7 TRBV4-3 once ASSQVAEWAGDQVRTYEQY
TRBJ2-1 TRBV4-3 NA ASSQESLGNEQF
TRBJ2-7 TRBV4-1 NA ASSERDRGTYEQY
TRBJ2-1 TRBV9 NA ASSVSLAPGGDEQF
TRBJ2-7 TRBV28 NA ASRLHSRTGIASSYEQY
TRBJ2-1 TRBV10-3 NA AISESGASWAEQF
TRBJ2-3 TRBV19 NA ASSDSGSPTDTQY
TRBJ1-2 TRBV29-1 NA SSGTQYGYT